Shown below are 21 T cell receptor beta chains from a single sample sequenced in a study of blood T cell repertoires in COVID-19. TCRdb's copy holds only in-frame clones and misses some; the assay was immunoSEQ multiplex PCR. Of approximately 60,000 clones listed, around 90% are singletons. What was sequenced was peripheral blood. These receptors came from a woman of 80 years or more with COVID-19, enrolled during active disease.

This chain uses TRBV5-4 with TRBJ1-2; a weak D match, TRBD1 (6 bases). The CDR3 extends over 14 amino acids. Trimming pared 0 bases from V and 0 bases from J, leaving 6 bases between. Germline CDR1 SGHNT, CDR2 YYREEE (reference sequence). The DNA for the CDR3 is TGTGCCAGCAGCTTGGCAGGGGCTAACTATGGCTACACCTTC. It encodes CASSLAGANYGYTF.

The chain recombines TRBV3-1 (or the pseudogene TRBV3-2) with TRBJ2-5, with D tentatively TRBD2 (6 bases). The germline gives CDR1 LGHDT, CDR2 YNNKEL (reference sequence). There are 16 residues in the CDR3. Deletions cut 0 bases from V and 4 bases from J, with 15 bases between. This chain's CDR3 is CASSQDSVLGGETQYF. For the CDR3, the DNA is TGTGCCAGCAGCCAAGATTCCGTTTTGGGAGGAGAGACCCAGTACTTC.

CDR3: CASSLDRGEAFF. The DNA for the CDR3 is TGCGCCAGCAGCTTGGACAGGGGAGAAGCTTTCTTT. The chain is built from TRBV5-1 and TRBJ1-1, with TRBD1 matching over 7 bases. This CDR3 contains 12 residues. Germline CDR1 SGHRS, CDR2 YFSETQ. The V and J ends lost 0 bases and 8 bases, in that order; junction bases with no gene match: 1. Variable domain in full (rest from reference TRBV5-1 and TRBJ1-1): KAGVTQTPRYLIKTRGQQVTLSCSPISGHRSVSWYQQTPGQGLQFLFEYFSETQRNKGNFPGRFSGRQFSNSRSEMNVSTLELGDSALYLCASSLDRGEAFFGQGTRLTVV.

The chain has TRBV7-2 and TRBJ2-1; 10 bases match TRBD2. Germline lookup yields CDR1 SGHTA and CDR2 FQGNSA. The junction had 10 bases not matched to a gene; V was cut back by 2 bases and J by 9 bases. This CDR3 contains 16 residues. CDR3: CASSLSSSGGAAEQFF. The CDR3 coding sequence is TGTGCCAGCAGCTTATCCTCCAGCGGGGGGGCAGCTGAGCAGTTCTTC.

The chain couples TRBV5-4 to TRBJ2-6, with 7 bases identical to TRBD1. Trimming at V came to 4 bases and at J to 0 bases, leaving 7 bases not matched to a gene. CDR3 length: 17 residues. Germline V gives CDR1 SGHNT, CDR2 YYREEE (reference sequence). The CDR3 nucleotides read TGTGCCAGCAGCCCCCGGGACAGCCTCTCTGGGGCCAACGTCCTGACTTTC. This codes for CASSPRDSLSGANVLTF.

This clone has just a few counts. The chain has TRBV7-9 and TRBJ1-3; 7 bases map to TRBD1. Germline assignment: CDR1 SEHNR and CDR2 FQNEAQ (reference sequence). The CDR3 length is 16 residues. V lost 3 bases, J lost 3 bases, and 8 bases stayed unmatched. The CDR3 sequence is CASSLGDGQVGNTIYF. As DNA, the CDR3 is TGTGCCAGCAGCTTGGGAGATGGACAGGTTGGAAACACCATATATTTT.

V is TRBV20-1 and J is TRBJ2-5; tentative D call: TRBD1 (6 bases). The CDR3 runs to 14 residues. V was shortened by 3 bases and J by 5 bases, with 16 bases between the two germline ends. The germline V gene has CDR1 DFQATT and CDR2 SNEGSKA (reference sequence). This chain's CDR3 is CSASYPTGTETQYF. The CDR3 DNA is TGCAGTGCTAGTTACCCCACAGGGACGGAGACCCAGTACTTC.

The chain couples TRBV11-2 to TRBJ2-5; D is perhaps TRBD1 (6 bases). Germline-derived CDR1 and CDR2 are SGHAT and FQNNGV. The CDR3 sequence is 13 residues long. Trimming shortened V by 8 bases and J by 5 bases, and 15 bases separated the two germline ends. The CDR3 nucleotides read TGTGCCAGCCGAAGGGCAAGGGGGGAGACCCAGTACTTC. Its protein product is CASRRARGETQYF.

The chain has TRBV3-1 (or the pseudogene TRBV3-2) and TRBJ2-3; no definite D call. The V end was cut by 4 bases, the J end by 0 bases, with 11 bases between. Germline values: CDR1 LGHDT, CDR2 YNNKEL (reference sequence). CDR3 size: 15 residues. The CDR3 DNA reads TGTGCCAGCAGCCCCGACATGTCTAGCACAGATACGCAGTATTTT. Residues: CASSPDMSSTDTQYF.

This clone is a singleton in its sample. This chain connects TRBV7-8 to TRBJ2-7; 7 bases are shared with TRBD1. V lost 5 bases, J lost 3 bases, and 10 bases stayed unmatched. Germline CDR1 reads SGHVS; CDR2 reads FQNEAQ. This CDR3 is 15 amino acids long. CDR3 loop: CASSLGDSGVYEQYF. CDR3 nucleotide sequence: TGTGCCAGCAGCCTGGGGGACAGTGGCGTCTACGAGCAGTACTTC.

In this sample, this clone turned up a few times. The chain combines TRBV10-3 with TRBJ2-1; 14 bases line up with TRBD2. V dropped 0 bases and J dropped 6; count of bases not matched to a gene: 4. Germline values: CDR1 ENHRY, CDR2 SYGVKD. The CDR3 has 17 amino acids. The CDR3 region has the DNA TGTGCCATCAGTGAGTCGACTAGCGGGGGGGGCTCCAATGAGCAGTTCTTC. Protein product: CAISESTSGGGSNEQFF.

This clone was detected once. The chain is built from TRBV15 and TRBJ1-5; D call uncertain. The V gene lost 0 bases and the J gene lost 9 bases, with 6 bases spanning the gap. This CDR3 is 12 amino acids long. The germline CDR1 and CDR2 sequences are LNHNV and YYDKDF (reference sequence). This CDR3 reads CATSRDLWPQHF. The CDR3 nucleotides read TGTGCCACCAGCAGAGATCTGTGGCCCCAGCATTTT.

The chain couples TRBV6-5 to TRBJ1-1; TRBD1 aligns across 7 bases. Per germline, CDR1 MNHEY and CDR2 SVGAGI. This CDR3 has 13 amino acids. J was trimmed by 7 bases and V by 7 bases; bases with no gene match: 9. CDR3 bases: TGTGCCAGCAAAAGGAGGGGGCTCATTGAAGCTTTCTTT. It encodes CASKRRGLIEAFF.

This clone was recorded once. Written as DNA, the CDR3 is TGTGCCAGCAGTACTTACGACGGGTTAAGCAATCAGCCCCAGCATTTT. This translates into CASSTYDGLSNQPQHF. V is TRBV6-2 or TRBV6-3 and J is TRBJ1-5; D is uncertain. Germline lookup yields CDR1 MNHEY and CDR2 SVGEGT. The V end was cut by 5 bases, the J end by 1 base, with 15 bases between. CDR3 size: 16 residues.

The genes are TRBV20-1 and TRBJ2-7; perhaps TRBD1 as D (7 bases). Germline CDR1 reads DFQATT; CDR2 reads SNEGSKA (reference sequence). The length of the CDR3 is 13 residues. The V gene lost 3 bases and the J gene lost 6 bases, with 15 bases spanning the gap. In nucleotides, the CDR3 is TGCAGTGCTAGTGCGGGACAGCCTCGCGAGCAGTACTTC. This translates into CSASAGQPREQYF.

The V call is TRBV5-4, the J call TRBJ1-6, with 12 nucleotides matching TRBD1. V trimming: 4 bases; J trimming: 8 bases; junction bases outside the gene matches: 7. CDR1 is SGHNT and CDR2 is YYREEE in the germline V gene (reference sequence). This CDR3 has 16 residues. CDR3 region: CASSTGTGGSYSPLHF. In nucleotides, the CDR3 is TGTGCCAGCAGCACAGGGACAGGGGGCAGCTATTCACCCCTCCACTTT.

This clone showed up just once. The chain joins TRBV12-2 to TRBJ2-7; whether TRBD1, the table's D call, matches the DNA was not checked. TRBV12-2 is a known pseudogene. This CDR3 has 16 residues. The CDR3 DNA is TGTGCAAGTCGATCGCCGGGACAGGGGGCGCGGGACGAGCAGTACTTC. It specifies CASRSPGQGARDEQYF.

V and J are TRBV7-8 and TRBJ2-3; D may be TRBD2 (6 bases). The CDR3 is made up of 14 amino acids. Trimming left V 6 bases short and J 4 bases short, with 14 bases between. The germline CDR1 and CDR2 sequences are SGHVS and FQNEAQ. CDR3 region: CASRPRDSADTQYF. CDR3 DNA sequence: TGTGCCAGCAGACCCCGGGACTCCGCAGATACGCAGTATTTT.

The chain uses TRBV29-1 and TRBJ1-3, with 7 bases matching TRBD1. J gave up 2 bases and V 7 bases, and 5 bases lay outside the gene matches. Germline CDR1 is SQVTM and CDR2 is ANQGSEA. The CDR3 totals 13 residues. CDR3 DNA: TGCAGCGCCCTTGACAGGGCTGGAAACACCATATATTTT. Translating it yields CSALDRAGNTIYF.

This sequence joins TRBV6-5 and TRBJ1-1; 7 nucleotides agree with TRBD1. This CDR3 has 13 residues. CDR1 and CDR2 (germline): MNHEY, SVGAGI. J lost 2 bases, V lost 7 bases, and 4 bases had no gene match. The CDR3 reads CASINRGNTEAFF. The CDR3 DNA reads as TGTGCCAGCATCAACAGGGGAAACACTGAAGCTTTCTTT.

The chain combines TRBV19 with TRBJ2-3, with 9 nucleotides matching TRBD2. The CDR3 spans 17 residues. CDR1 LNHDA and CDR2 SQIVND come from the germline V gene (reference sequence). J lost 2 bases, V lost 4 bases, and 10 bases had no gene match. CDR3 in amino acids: CASSTGASGANTDTQYF. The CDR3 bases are TGTGCCAGTAGTACGGGGGCTAGCGGGGCGAACACAGATACGCAGTATTTT.